This is a list of T cell receptor beta chains from one sample in a study of regulatory T cells in long-lasting Graves disease. TCRdb re-called the multiplex PCR reads through MiXCR, storing one row per CDR3 protein. The sample carries more than 450,000 distinct CDR3 sequences, around 12% recorded once. The data were also submitted as part of a second study, on T cells in Graves' hyperthyroidism and ophthalmopathy.

Here the sequenced sample was peripheral blood mononuclear cells (PBMCs), taken at new diagnosis, from a patient treated with antithyroid drugs. These receptors came from a woman in her 30s with Graves disease. Both conserved end residues are part of each CDR3. D genes are given only for firm matches. The size field is filled for only some rows; it gives once, few, many or a size class.

CATSRELPGQATEAFF,TGTGCCACCAGCAGAGAACTCCCGGGACAAGCCACTGAAGCTTTCTTT,16,NA,many,TRBJ1-1,TRBV15
CAWSEGNRSNEKLFF,TGTGCCTGGAGTGAGGGAAACCGGAGTAATGAAAAACTGTTTTTT,15,NA,NA,TRBJ1-4,TRBV30
CASSGDRGHTGELFF,TGTGCCAGCAGCGGTGACAGGGGGCATACCGGGGAGCTGTTTTTT,15,TRBD1,many,TRBJ2-2,TRBV9
CASSSRGHSAAAYGYTF,TGTGCCAGCAGCTCTAGAGGGCATAGCGCTGCGGCCTATGGCTACACCTTC,17,NA,many,TRBJ1-2,TRBV7-8
CASSSGIYPYEQYF,TGTGCCAGCTCAAGCGGGATTTACCCCTACGAGCAGTACTTC,14,TRBD2,many,TRBJ2-7,TRBV18
CASSSQLYEQYF,TGTGCCAGCAGCTCCCAGCTGTACGAGCAGTACTTC,12,NA,NA,TRBJ2-7,TRBV7-9
CASRRTGSSYEQYF,TGTGCCAGCAGGCGGACAGGGAGCTCCTACGAGCAGTACTTC,14,TRBD1,many,TRBJ2-7,TRBV6-1
CAIKTSGRSETQYF,TGTGCCATAAAGACTAGCGGACGCTCAGAGACCCAGTACTTC,14,TRBD2,many,TRBJ2-5,TRBV27
CASNRQAYEQYF,TGTGCCAGCAATCGCCAGGCCTACGAGCAGTACTTC,12,NA,many,TRBJ2-7,TRBV2
CASDRERADTEAFF,TGCGCCAGCGACAGGGAACGGGCGGACACTGAAGCTTTCTTT,14,TRBD1,NA,TRBJ1-1,TRBV5-1
CASIGRGSGANVLTF,TGTGCCAGCATTGGGCGGGGCTCTGGGGCCAACGTCCTGACTTTC,15,NA,many,TRBJ2-6,TRBV6-2/TRBV6-3
CATSVPWEDEQFF,TGTGCCACCAGTGTTCCCTGGGAGGATGAGCAGTTCTTC,13,NA,many,TRBJ2-1,TRBV24-1
CSAKGVGNSPLHF,TGCAGTGCTAAAGGGGTGGGAAATTCACCCCTCCACTTT,13,NA,many,TRBJ1-6,TRBV20-1
CASSQADRTGVLFF,TGTGCCAGCAGCCAAGCAGATAGAACAGGAGTCCTGTTTTTT,14,NA,many,TRBJ1-4,TRBV3-1
CASSRLTGVYTEAFF,TGCGCCAGCAGCCGGTTAACAGGGGTTTACACTGAAGCTTTCTTT,15,TRBD1,few,TRBJ1-1,TRBV4-1
CASSRGESSRNTYNSPLHF,TGCGCCAGCAGCCGAGGGGAATCTTCGAGGAACACTTATAATTCACCCCTCCACTTT,19,NA,many,TRBJ1-6,TRBV4-3
CASSFGRAGEQFF,TGTGCCAGCAGCTTTGGCCGAGCGGGGGAGCAGTTCTTC,13,TRBD2,many,TRBJ2-1,TRBV7-2
CASSQGTGVDTEAFF,TGCGCCAGCAGCCAAGGGACCGGGGTGGACACTGAAGCTTTCTTT,15,NA,many,TRBJ1-1,TRBV4-3
CATSRSWGGANNEQFF,TGTGCCACCAGCAGATCGTGGGGGGGCGCGAACAATGAGCAGTTCTTC,16,NA,many,TRBJ2-1,TRBV15
CAISEGIDTQYF,TGTGCCATCAGTGAGGGGATAGATACGCAGTATTTT,12,NA,many,TRBJ2-3,TRBV10-3
CASSLAGATDTQYF,TGTGCCAGCTCACTAGCGGGGGCCACAGATACGCAGTATTTT,14,TRBD2,many,TRBJ2-3,TRBV18
CASSALGPYEQYF,TGTGCCAGCAGTGCCCTAGGCCCCTACGAGCAGTACTTC,13,NA,few,TRBJ2-7,TRBV27
CASSPPGVVRDTQYF,TGTGCCAGCTCACCTCCCGGAGTCGTGAGAGATACGCAGTATTTT,15,NA,many,TRBJ2-3,TRBV18
CATGTRQGGIDGELFF,TGTGCCACCGGGACAAGACAGGGGGGAATCGACGGGGAGCTGTTTTTT,16,TRBD1,many,TRBJ2-2,TRBV24-1
CASSSPGGSYGYTF,TGTGCCAGCAGTTCCCCCGGGGGATCCTATGGCTACACCTTC,14,NA,many,TRBJ1-2,TRBV28
CASIWGRAGEAFF,TGTGCCAGCATTTGGGGCAGGGCGGGTGAAGCTTTCTTT,13,NA,many,TRBJ1-1,TRBV6-1
CSVIPAAMNTEAFF,TGCAGCGTGATCCCGGCAGCCATGAACACTGAAGCTTTCTTT,14,NA,many,TRBJ1-1,TRBV29-1
CASSLLEGMEQYF,TGTGCCAGCAGTTTGTTGGAGGGCATGGAGCAGTACTTC,13,NA,many,TRBJ2-7,TRBV12-3/TRBV12-4
CASSWNRGFQPQHF,TGTGCCAGTAGTTGGAACAGGGGGTTTCAGCCCCAGCATTTT,14,TRBD1,few,TRBJ1-5,TRBV19
CATSDRVNQPQHF,TGTGCCACCTCGGACAGGGTCAATCAGCCCCAGCATTTT,13,TRBD1,many,TRBJ1-5,TRBV19
CAGQGNYEQYF,TGTGCCGGACAGGGTAACTACGAGCAGTACTTC,11,TRBD1,many,TRBJ2-7,TRBV30
CASGPGGPSTGELFF,TGCGCCAGCGGGCCGGGAGGGCCGAGCACCGGGGAGCTGTTTTTT,15,TRBD2,many,TRBJ2-2,TRBV10-1
CASSDESNYGYTF,TGTGCCAGCAGTGACGAGAGCAACTATGGCTACACCTTC,13,NA,many,TRBJ1-2,TRBV2
CASFQGYGYTF,TGTGCCAGCTTTCAGGGCTATGGCTACACCTTC,11,NA,few,TRBJ1-2,TRBV25-1
CASSLGQGSGELFF,TGTGCCAGCAGCTTGGGGCAGGGCTCCGGGGAGCTGTTTTTT,14,NA,many,TRBJ2-2,TRBV7-2
CASSVANRADTQYF,TGTGCCAGCAGCGTAGCTAATAGGGCAGATACGCAGTATTTT,14,NA,many,TRBJ2-3,TRBV9
CASSLQGLGFDEQFF,TGTGCCAGCAGCTTGCAGGGGTTAGGCTTCGATGAGCAGTTCTTC,15,NA,few,TRBJ2-1,TRBV5-1
CASSEFGNQPQHF,TGTGCCAGCAGTGAATTCGGCAATCAGCCCCAGCATTTT,13,NA,many,TRBJ1-5,TRBV6-1
CASSLALSAFPTFYNEQFF,TGCGCCAGCAGCTTGGCCTTAAGTGCCTTCCCAACCTTCTACAATGAGCAGTTCTTC,19,NA,NA,TRBJ2-1,TRBV5-1
CASSQQKRGEQYF,TGTGCCAGCAGCCAACAAAAGAGGGGCGAGCAGTACTTC,13,NA,many,TRBJ2-7,TRBV3-1
CASRQTGYGYTF,TGTGCCAGCAGGCAGACAGGGTATGGCTACACCTTC,12,TRBD1,few,TRBJ1-2,TRBV12-3/TRBV12-4
CASSYDGSSDGQFF,TGTGCCAGCAGTTACGACGGTTCGAGCGATGGGCAGTTCTTC,14,NA,NA,TRBJ2-1,TRBV6-5
CASSLGLGPSYNEQFF,TGTGCCAGCAGCTTAGGTCTGGGACCCTCCTACAATGAGCAGTTCTTC,16,NA,many,TRBJ2-1,TRBV11-2
CASTPDRGANTEAFF,TGTGCCAGCACCCCGGACAGGGGCGCGAACACTGAAGCTTTCTTT,15,TRBD1,many,TRBJ1-1,TRBV11-3
CASSPPGGSPEQFF,TGTGCCAGCAGCCCACCCGGGGGTTCCCCCGAGCAGTTCTTC,14,NA,many,TRBJ2-1,TRBV9
CASSRLAGGNEQFF,TGTGCCAGCAGTAGACTAGCGGGAGGCAATGAGCAGTTCTTC,14,TRBD2,many,TRBJ2-1,TRBV3-1
CASSPGLAGDRYEQYF,TGTGCCAGCAGTCCGGGACTAGCGGGAGATAGGTACGAGCAGTACTTC,16,TRBD2,many,TRBJ2-7,TRBV28
CASSLPGETFF,TGTGCCAGCAGTTTGCCGGGGGAGACTTTCTTT,11,NA,NA,TRBJ1-1,TRBV28
CSATMLKDEQYF,TGCAGTGCTACAATGCTAAAAGACGAGCAGTACTTC,12,NA,many,TRBJ2-7,TRBV20-1
CASSLQTSDPQETQYF,TGTGCCAGCAGTTTACAGACTAGCGACCCACAAGAGACCCAGTACTTC,16,TRBD2,many,TRBJ2-5,TRBV28
CASNQDMSGNTIYF,TGTGCCAGCAACCAAGACATGTCTGGAAACACCATATATTTT,14,NA,many,TRBJ1-3,TRBV11-2
CASSQTGDNYGYTF,TGTGCCAGCAGTCAGACAGGGGACAACTATGGCTACACCTTC,14,TRBD1,many,TRBJ1-2,TRBV28
CAIQPDSSDTQYF,TGTGCCATCCAACCGGACAGTTCAGATACGCAGTATTTT,13,NA,many,TRBJ2-3,TRBV10-3
CASSLVSTSTDTQYF,TGTGCCAGCAGCTTAGTCTCAACTAGCACAGATACGCAGTATTTT,15,NA,NA,TRBJ2-3,TRBV7-3